What follows are 5 T cell receptor beta chains derived from one specimen sequenced in a study of cytomegalovirus exposure and HLA in healthy donors. The primer mix had 60 Vbeta and 13 Jbeta primers. Measured with immunoSEQ multiplex PCR; TCRdb has only the in-frame clones, and not every one. This table has over 150,000 clones, about three quarters appearing once. Sequenced sample: PBMCs. Every receptor here comes from a young woman in good health and CMV-seropositive.

The sample holds a few counts of this clone. The rearrangement joins TRBV15 to TRBJ2-1; 9 bases map to TRBD2. The CDR3 runs 15 residues. V shed 1 base, J shed 4 bases, and the junction held 2 bases outside the gene matches. CDR1 and CDR2 (germline): LNHNV, YYDKDF (reference sequence). The CDR3 sequence: CATSRAAGGYNEQFF. CDR3 DNA: TGTGCCACCAGCAGAGCGGCGGGAGGGTACAATGAGCAGTTCTTC.

The rearrangement links TRBV5-4 to TRBJ1-4; TRBD1 aligns across 8 bases. The CDR3 extends over 17 amino acids. The germline V gene has CDR1 SGHNT and CDR2 YYREEE (reference sequence). V dropped 0 bases and J dropped 7; count of bases not matched to a gene: 11. The CDR3 region is CASSLAQDRGGREKLFF. The DNA of the CDR3 is TGTGCCAGCAGCTTGGCCCAAGACAGGGGCGGACGTGAAAAACTGTTTTTT.

The chain uses TRBV4-3 and TRBJ2-7, with D possibly being TRBD1 (6 bases). This CDR3 is 17 amino acids long. V dropped 1 base and J dropped 3 bases, with 19 bases sitting between them. Germline V gene sequence: CDR1 LGHNA, CDR2 YSLEER. CDR3 sequence reads: CASSQVLYRDTDYEQYF. CDR3 nucleotide sequence: TGCGCCAGCAGCCAAGTTCTATACCGGGACACGGACTACGAGCAGTACTTC.

The chain links TRBV10-3 to TRBJ2-1, with TRBD1 matching 10 bases. CDR1 is ENHRY and CDR2 is SYGVKD in the germline V gene. The CDR3 totals 15 residues. V lost 3 bases and J lost 6; bases outside the gene matches: 5. CDR3 residues: CAISERQGAGNEQFF. The CDR3 region has the DNA TGTGCCATCAGTGAAAGACAGGGGGCTGGCAATGAGCAGTTCTTC.

This chain uses TRBV29-1 with TRBJ1-1; D gene ambiguous. Germline V gives CDR1 SQVTM, CDR2 ANQGSEA. V was pared by 7 bases and J by 1 base, with 10 bases between. The CDR3 is 12 residues long. The CDR3 loop reads CSGAPQNTEAFF. The DNA for the CDR3 is TGCAGCGGAGCCCCGCAGAACACTGAAGCTTTCTTT.